The source of this T cell receptor beta chain is a study of blood T cells in healthy people across ages. Overall study: Template switching picked up about one barcoded beta molecule for each two T cells. Study results and limitations: Without sorted subsets, naive and antigen-experienced compartments could not be conclusively compared. Investigators treated diversity estimates from one million T cells as underestimates.

A remark on this clonotype: Its antigen is currently unknown.

The authors ran a second PCR of about 6 to 12 cycles using a sample-barcoded 5' primer and a J-beta primer mix. TCRdb reprocessed the 5' RACE reads via MiXCR and lists one record per CDR3 protein. The repertoire consists of 1,800,000 or so distinct CDR3 sequences, with about two fifths occurring once and the leading ten covering more than 20%. The donors, healthy Caucasians from Russia, were aged roughly 6 to 90. There are 16 residues in the CDR3. Germline loops: CDR1 SGHDT, CDR2 YYEEEE. With 4 bases clipped from V and 0 bases from J, the junction kept 7 bases outside the gene matches. Sequenced material: blood. This receptor was identified in a human donor in good health. This chain uses TRBV5-6 with TRBJ2-7, with 10 positions matching TRBD1. CDR3 protein: CASSTAGTGASYEQYF. The CDR3 DNA follows: TGTGCCAGCAGCACTGCCGGGACAGGGGCCTCCTACGAGCAGTACTTC.